What follows is one TCR beta chain and its context. The antigen is unknown. The record originates from a study of T cell responses to AZD1222 COVID-19 vaccine. TCRdb's table, derived via immunoSEQ multiplex PCR, lists solely in-frame clones and lacks some. The data contain approximately 70,000 clones, 80% of them seen just once; the ten biggest clones take up around 50%. Study outcomes and limitations: Repertoire samples came only from after the peak T cell response. Clonal diversity was possibly underestimated, and the donors were mostly white British, with more females. Close to half of all spike-specific TCRs reportedly target regions of the variants that are unmutated. A rise in Spike-specific TCR breadth and depth followed two AZD1222 doses.

Germline lookup yields CDR1 SEHNR and CDR2 FQNEAQ (reference sequence). The CDR3 sequence is 17 residues long. Germline trimming cut 5 bases from V and 5 bases from J; bases unmatched to any gene: 16. This sequence joins TRBV7-9 and TRBJ2-5, with 8 bases that match TRBD1. The sequenced sample was peripheral blood, obtained 28 days after the second AZD1222 dose. This receptor was obtained from an adult who received the AZD1222 COVID-19 vaccine. In nucleotides, the CDR3 is TGTGCCAGCAGCACAGGACAGGGAGGAATTGATGGTGAGACCCAGTACTTC. Translating it yields CASSTGQGGIDGETQYF.